This T cell receptor beta chain was found in a study of blood T cells in healthy people across ages (dated by TCRdb to 2014 to 2015). As for the study more broadly: Template switching captured roughly one uniquely barcoded TCR beta cDNA molecule per two T cells in model experiments. Four age groups were formed from the donors: young (average approximately 16 years), middle-aged (just under 40), aged (around 68) and long-lived (less than 85). To avoid experimental bias, donors of different ages were distributed randomly across sequencing lanes. Two additional independent replicas of 1 million unique cDNA reads from the same blood draw were analyzed for two donors (one aged 18 to 30 and one aged 80 or older). Age-related changes in TCR beta repertoire diversity were measured in the study by deep sequencing normalized with unique cDNA molecular identifiers.

Beyond this particular receptor, the publication reports: The long-lived group showed more naive CD4+ T cells, fewer expanded clones and increased TCR diversity than the aged group, suggesting age selection. Because profiling used bulk unsorted PBMCs, naive and antigen-experienced compartments could not be compared conclusively. As age increased, observed TCR beta diversity per million T cells dropped in a roughly linear way, and a significant reduction was already evident by age 40. Because donor CMV infection status was unknown, age-related changes in expanded clonotypes were potentially confounded. There was a strong correlation between observed TCR beta diversity and the percentage of naive T cells measured by flow cytometry. Estimates of total diversity from one million sequenced T cells were regarded as lower bounds and underestimates.

Turning to this clonotype: What this receptor recognizes is not known. It has no much larger one-base neighbor in the sample; base qualities were not kept.

Donors were 39 systemically healthy Caucasian individuals from Russia aged roughly 6 to 90 years. Approximately 9.7 milliliters of peripheral blood were drawn from each donor into EDTA-treated Vacutainer tubes. PBMCs were isolated by Ficoll-Paque density-gradient centrifugation, with at least 7 million obtained per sample. Trizol reagent was used to extract total RNA from PBMCs, with at least 5.5 micrograms per sample. Naive CD45RAhigh/CD27high T cell percentages were measured by flow cytometry on a PBMC aliquot from every donor. The CDR3 spans 16 residues, from the cysteine through the phenylalanine. Only the CDR3 DNA is retained, 48 bases long and in frame from the first base. V and J are trimmed by 0 bases and 5 bases, and the gene matches miss 8 bases of the junction. From the germline V gene, CDR1 is MGHRA and CDR2 is YSYEKL. Library construction relied on 5' RACE. These reads were obtained on an Illumina HiSeq 2500. A second PCR of about 6 to 11 cycles was performed with a sample-barcoded 5' primer and a J-beta primer mix. Each TCR beta cDNA molecule received a unique molecular identifier from a template-switch 5' adaptor carrying 12 random nucleotides. At least 2.5 million CDR3-containing paired-end reads were obtained from each sample. The Mint cDNA synthesis kit, primed by a TRBC-specific oligonucleotide, was used to synthesize first-strand cDNA from all RNA. All cDNA was treated with uracil-DNA glycosylase and then went through a first 18-cycle PCR with the universal primers M1SS and BC2_uni_R. Per the original workflow: For normalization, 1 million high-quality reads were randomly selected from each sample, with every read carrying a distinct molecular identifier. Instead of being binned into consensus sequences, reads that shared molecular identifiers were thrown out. MiTCR, run with a Q25 quality threshold and the strictest error-elimination algorithm, handled CDR3 identification, clonotype clustering and error correction. Lower-bound total TCR beta diversity was estimated with a nonparametric unseen species model using Euler transformation. TCRdb reworked the public reads: Q25 trimming with fastp, MiXCR clone assembly, productive beta chains retained. Entries are consolidated by CDR3 protein sequence, retaining the most common genes and DNA. In this record, the V and J calls reflect TCRdb's handling and not the investigators' own analysis. This sample holds around 1.7 million distinct CDR3 sequences; about 30% were observed only once. 7.7% of the sample lies in the top ten.

The source is a woman aged 25 to 39 in good health. The sequenced material came from blood. Recombination joined TRBV4-1 with TRBJ2-7; TRBD2 matches 9 bases in the middle. The DNA reads TGCGCCAGCAGCCAAGAGACCGGGACTAGCTCGGACGAGCAGTACTTC. It translates as CASSQETGTSSDEQYF.